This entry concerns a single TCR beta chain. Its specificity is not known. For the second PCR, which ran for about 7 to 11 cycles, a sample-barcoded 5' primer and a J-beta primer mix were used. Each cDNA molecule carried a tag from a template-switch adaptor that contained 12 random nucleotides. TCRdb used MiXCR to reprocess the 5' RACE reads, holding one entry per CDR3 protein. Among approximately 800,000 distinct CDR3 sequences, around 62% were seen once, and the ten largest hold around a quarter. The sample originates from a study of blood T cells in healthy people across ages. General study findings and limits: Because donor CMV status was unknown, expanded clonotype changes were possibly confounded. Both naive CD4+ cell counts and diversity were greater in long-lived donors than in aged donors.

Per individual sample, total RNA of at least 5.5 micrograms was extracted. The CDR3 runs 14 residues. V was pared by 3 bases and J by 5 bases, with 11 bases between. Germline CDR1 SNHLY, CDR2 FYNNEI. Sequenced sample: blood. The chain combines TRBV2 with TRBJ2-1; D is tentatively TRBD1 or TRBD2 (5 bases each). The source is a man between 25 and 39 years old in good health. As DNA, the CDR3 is TGTGCCAGCAGTGAGGGACGCCAAAACAATGAGCAGTTCTTC. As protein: CASSEGRQNNEQFF.